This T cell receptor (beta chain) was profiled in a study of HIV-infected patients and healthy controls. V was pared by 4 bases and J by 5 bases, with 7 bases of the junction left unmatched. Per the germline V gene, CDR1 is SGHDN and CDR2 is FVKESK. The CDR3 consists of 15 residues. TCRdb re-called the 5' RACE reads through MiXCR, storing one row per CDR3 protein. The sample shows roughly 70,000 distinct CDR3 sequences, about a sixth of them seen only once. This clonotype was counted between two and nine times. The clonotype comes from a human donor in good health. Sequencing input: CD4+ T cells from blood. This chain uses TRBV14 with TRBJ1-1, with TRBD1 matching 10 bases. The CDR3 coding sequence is TGTGCCAGCAGCCTTCCGGGACAGGGGACGACTGAAGCTTTCTTT. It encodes CASSLPGQGTTEAFF.